The 8 T cell receptor beta chains below come from one sample, sequenced in a study of siplizumab effects on memory and regulatory T cells. Profiled with immunoSEQ multiplex PCR; TCRdb holds only in-frame clones, not every one. The sample comprises 70,000 to 100,000 clones, over 95% of which are singletons, and 0.025% to 0.035% rests with the top ten. Sample: naive CD4+ T cells sorted from blood. The receptors originated from a human donor in good health.

The chain carries TRBV4-2 and TRBJ1-3; D is unresolved. The germline gives CDR1 LGHNA, CDR2 YNFKEQ. CDR3 length: 16 amino acids. V was clipped by 0 bases and J by 0 bases, with 9 bases between them. The CDR3 loop is CASSQEGTNSGNTIYF. The CDR3 DNA sequence: TGTGCCAGCAGCCAAGAAGGTACCAACTCTGGAAACACCATATATTTT.

The chain uses TRBV5-4 and TRBJ1-4, with 8 bases aligning to TRBD1. Trimming cost V 3 bases and J 7 bases; bases outside gene matches: 8. The CDR3 sequence is 15 residues long. Looked up from germline, CDR1 is SGHNT and CDR2 is YYREEE (reference sequence). CDR3 sequence: CASSSSRGRREKLFF. The DNA for the CDR3 is TGTGCCAGCAGCTCCAGCAGGGGGCGACGTGAAAAACTGTTTTTT.

This clone was detected only once. V gene TRBV6-1 combines with J gene TRBJ1-5; tentative D call: TRBD1 (5 bases). Germline loops: CDR1 MNHNS, CDR2 SASEGT. The CDR3 is 17 residues long. The V and J ends lost 0 bases and 9 bases respectively, with 21 bases between them. The CDR3 loop is CASSEAGGGNSFRPQHF. CDR3 DNA sequence: TGTGCCAGCAGTGAAGCGGGTGGGGGAAACTCGTTCCGGCCCCAGCATTTT.

The chain joins TRBV19 to TRBJ1-6; D gene ambiguous. The V end lost 4 bases, the J end lost 3 bases, and 19 bases lay between the germline ends. Germline-derived CDR1 and CDR2 are LNHDA and SQIVND (reference sequence). CDR3 length: 18 residues. CDR3 coding DNA: TGTGCCAGTAGTAGCCCTTCTCGGGCCGGAGACTATAATTCACCCCTCCACTTT. Translation gives CASSSPSRAGDYNSPLHF. Complete variable domain (other parts from reference TRBV19 and TRBJ1-6): DGGITQSPKYLFRKEGQNVTLSCEQNLNHDAMYWYRQDPGQGLRLIYYSQIVNDFQKGDIAEGYSVSREKKESFPLTVTSAQKNPTAFYLCASSSPSRAGDYNSPLHFGNGTRLTVT.

The genes are TRBV28 and TRBJ2-7; D unresolved. The CDR3 has 12 residues. Trimming removed 4 bases from V and 4 bases from J, with 8 bases in between. Germline V lookup: CDR1 MDHEN, CDR2 SYDVKM. CDR3 protein: CASSYRLYEQYF. The CDR3 nucleotides read TGTGCCAGCAGTTACCGGTTGTACGAGCAGTACTTC.

The rearrangement uses TRBV7-3 and TRBJ2-5; D is perhaps TRBD1 or TRBD2 (5 bases each). This CDR3 region has 14 residues. Germline V CDR1 and CDR2: SGHTA, FQGTGA. V was pared by 3 bases and J by 4 bases, with 12 bases between. The CDR3 DNA reads TGTGCCAGCAGCTTTCAAGGGGCGGGAGAGACCCAGTACTTC. This codes for CASSFQGAGETQYF.

The rearrangement uses TRBV7-9 and TRBJ2-5; D uncertain. CDR1 is SEHNR and CDR2 is FQNEAQ in the germline V gene (reference sequence). V lost 5 bases, J lost 5 bases, and 12 bases lay in between. The CDR3 is made up of 13 amino acids. The CDR3 region has the DNA TGTGCCAGCAGCCTACCCATGGGGGAGACCCAGTACTTC. It is translated as CASSLPMGETQYF.

V and J are TRBV4-1 and TRBJ1-2; unclear D gene. Per germline, CDR1 MGHRA and CDR2 YSYEKL. The CDR3 length is 17 residues. Trimming removed 0 bases from V and 2 bases from J, with 16 bases in between. The DNA of the CDR3 is TGCGCCAGCAGCCAAGATCCTCAAGAGGGATCGAACTATGGCTACACCTTC. Translated: CASSQDPQEGSNYGYTF.